The 26 T cell receptor beta chains below were found in one sample sequenced in a study of blood T cell repertoires in COVID-19. The protocol was immunoSEQ multiplex PCR, while the TCRdb copy is restricted to in-frame clones and leaves out a portion. The repertoire consists of about 150,000 clones, with 82% occurring once and the leading ten covering over 9.5%. The sample comprised peripheral blood. The receptors shown here come from a woman older than 75 with active or convalescent COVID-19.

The gene calls are TRBV9 and TRBJ1-1; no definite D call. Germline V lookup: CDR1 SGDLS, CDR2 YYNGEE. The CDR3 contains 13 residues. Trimming shortened V by 0 bases and J by 1 base, and 4 bases separated the two germline ends. The CDR3 DNA reads as TGTGCCAGCAGCGTAGGGGCGAACACTGAAGCTTTCTTT. This translates into CASSVGANTEAFF.

This clone has only one observation. The chain joins TRBV5-4 to TRBJ1-1; a possible D gene is TRBD1 (6 bases). The CDR3 totals 13 residues. Between the trimmed V and J ends, which lost 4 bases and 1 base, there was a span of 8 bases. Germline assignment: CDR1 SGHNT and CDR2 YYREEE (reference sequence). The CDR3 sequence is CASSPQGNTEAFF. Written as DNA, the CDR3 is TGTGCCAGCAGCCCACAGGGGAACACTGAAGCTTTCTTT.

The V call is TRBV27, the J call TRBJ1-1; 7 bases are a match to TRBD1. The ends lost 6 bases at V and 3 bases at J; junction bases unmatched: 7. Germline CDR1 MNHEY, CDR2 SMNVEV (reference sequence). This CDR3 has 14 amino acids. The CDR3 here is CASRLQGRYTEAFF. As DNA, the CDR3 is TGTGCCAGCAGACTACAGGGGAGGTACACTGAAGCTTTCTTT.

The V gene is TRBV19, the J gene TRBJ2-1; D unclear. The CDR3 has 14 amino acids. In germline, CDR1 is LNHDA, CDR2 SQIVND (reference sequence). V lost 7 bases and J 0 bases, leaving 10 bases between the germline ends. CDR3 in amino acids: CASKSPSSYNEQFF. DNA for the CDR3: TGTGCCAGTAAGTCCCCGAGCTCCTACAATGAGCAGTTCTTC.

V and J are TRBV19 and TRBJ1-1; D may be TRBD1 (5 bases). From germline, CDR1 is LNHDA and CDR2 SQIVND (reference sequence). Trimming removed 5 bases from V and 1 base from J, with 20 bases in between. The CDR3 is 17 residues long. CDR3 nucleotides: TGTGCCAGTAGTCCCACTTACCGAAGAACAGGGAACACTGAAGCTTTCTTT. Protein: CASSPTYRRTGNTEAFF.

Details on this clone: A much larger clone lies a single base off, so this may be a read error. The rearrangement links TRBV5-4 to TRBJ2-1, with 8 nucleotides matching TRBD1. Germline V gene sequence: CDR1 SGHNT, CDR2 YYREEE (reference sequence). Germline trimming cut 1 base from V and 3 bases from J; bases unmatched to any gene: 3. The CDR3 consists of 15 residues. CDR3 in amino acids: CASSLFTGGYNEQFF. The CDR3 DNA follows: TGTGCCAGCAGCTTGTTTACAGGGGGCTACAATGAGCAGTTCTTC.

As DNA, the CDR3 is TGTGCCAGCAGCCACGGACAGGGGGCCCAGCATTTT. Amino acids: CASSHGQGAQHF. The J gene is TRBJ1-5, the V gene TRBV7-9, with 10 bases aligning to TRBD1. Germline CDR1 is SEHNR and CDR2 is FQNEAQ (reference sequence). V shed 5 bases and J 11 bases; nucleotides not matched to a gene: 3. This CDR3 spans 12 amino acids.

This rearrangement joins TRBV14 to TRBJ2-7; D may be TRBD2 (5 bases). Germline V gene data show CDR1 as SGHDN and CDR2 as FVKESK. The CDR3 totals 15 residues. V was shortened by 1 base and J by 3 bases, with 13 bases between the two germline ends. CDR3 nucleotide sequence: TGTGCCAGCAGCCAAGGTCCGGGATTATACTACGAGCAGTACTTC. This codes for CASSQGPGLYYEQYF.

V usage is TRBV9 and J usage is TRBJ2-1, with TRBD2 as a possible D gene (5 bases). The CDR3 is made up of 13 amino acids. V was cut by 9 bases and J by 7 bases, with 17 bases left in between. Germline V CDR1 and CDR2: SGDLS, YYNGEE. The CDR3 DNA sequence: TGTGCCACCGCCGCTGGACTGAGAAATGAGCAGTTCTTC. This codes for CATAAGLRNEQFF.

In this sample, this clone turned up once. The rearrangement links TRBV7-8 to TRBJ2-5; D is unclear. V lost 5 bases, J lost 5 bases, and 15 bases lay in between. CDR1 is SGHVS, CDR2 FQNEAQ, per germline. CDR3 length equals 14 residues. DNA for the CDR3: TGTGCCAGCAGCCAGCTTAGTTTCAGGGAGACCCAGTACTTC. Translated: CASSQLSFRETQYF.

There are a few counts of this clone. The rearrangement joins TRBV7-2 to TRBJ2-1; TRBD2 aligns across 12 bases. Germline lookup yields CDR1 SGHTA and CDR2 FQGNSA. This CDR3 contains 16 residues. The V segment lost 2 bases and the J segment 6 bases; nucleotides outside the gene matches: 5. CDR3: CASSLRRLAGANEQFF. In DNA form, the CDR3 reads TGTGCCAGCAGCTTACGTCGACTAGCGGGAGCCAATGAGCAGTTCTTC.

V and J are TRBV7-2 and TRBJ1-1; perhaps TRBD1 as D (5 bases). The CDR3 sequence is 14 residues long. The V and J ends lost 6 bases and 3 bases respectively, with 14 bases between them. In germline, CDR1 is SGHTA, CDR2 FQGNSA. CDR3 sequence: CASRWRVGDTEAFF. DNA for the CDR3: TGTGCCAGCAGGTGGAGGGTAGGGGACACTGAAGCTTTCTTT.

This clone came up once. CDR3 loop: CASSRLTEAFF. The CDR3 DNA is TGTGCCAGCAGCCGACTGACTGAAGCTTTCTTT. The V gene is TRBV7-9, the J gene TRBJ1-1; D is uncertain. This CDR3 spans 11 amino acids. V was pared by 5 bases and J by 5 bases, with 6 bases between. Germline V lookup: CDR1 SEHNR, CDR2 FQNEAQ (reference sequence). Full variable domain (remainder filled in from reference TRBV7-9 and TRBJ1-1): DTGVSQNPRHKITKRGQNVTFRCDPISEHNRLYWYRQTLGQGPEFLTYFQNEAQLEKSRLLSDRFSAERPKGSFSTLEIQRTEQGDSAMYLCASSRLTEAFFGQGTRLTVV.

Written as DNA, the CDR3 is TGTGCCAGCGGGGACACTGAGAACACTGAAGCTTTCTTT. This translates into CASGDTENTEAFF. The chain recombines TRBV2 with TRBJ1-1; maybe TRBD1 (6 bases). V lost 8 bases and J 1 base, leaving 11 bases between the germline ends. Germline CDR1 is SNHLY and CDR2 is FYNNEI. This CDR3 has 13 amino acids. Based on the CDR3 plus reference TRBV2 and TRBJ1-1, the full variable domain is EPEVTQTPSHQVTQMGQEVILRCVPISNHLYFYWYRQILGQKVEFLVSFYNNEISEKSEIFDDQFSVERPDGSNFTLKIRSTKLEDSAMYFCASGDTENTEAFFGQGTRLTVV.

The chain joins TRBV2 to TRBJ1-5; 7 nucleotides match TRBD1. The CDR3 is 18 residues long. With V trimmed by 6 bases and J by 2 bases, 16 bases remained unmatched. Per germline, CDR1 SNHLY and CDR2 FYNNEI. The CDR3 loop reads CASRDTDKGAIRNQPQHF. The CDR3 nucleotides read TGTGCCAGCAGGGACACGGACAAGGGGGCCATCCGCAATCAGCCCCAGCATTTT.

The CDR3 coding sequence is TGTGCCAGCAGCTCCGGGACTAGCGGGAACAATGAGCAGTTCTTC. It encodes CASSSGTSGNNEQFF. This chain joins TRBV5-4 and TRBJ2-1; TRBD2 aligns across 13 bases. The junction had 2 bases not matched to a gene; V was cut back by 3 bases and J by 5 bases. Germline V CDR1 and CDR2: SGHNT, YYREEE (reference sequence). The CDR3 sequence is 15 residues long.

CDR3 in amino acids: CASSLNRVGTEAFF. The CDR3 bases are TGTGCCAGCAGTCTAAACAGGGTAGGCACTGAAGCTTTCTTT. V gene TRBV2 combines with J gene TRBJ1-1, with D possibly matching TRBD1 (6 bases). The CDR3 runs to 14 residues. Germline loops: CDR1 SNHLY, CDR2 FYNNEI. V dropped 5 bases and J dropped 4 bases, with 14 bases sitting between them.

The chain joins TRBV27 to TRBJ1-2; D is ambiguous. Deletions cut 3 bases from V and 4 bases from J, with 9 bases between. There are 13 residues in the CDR3. Germline lookup yields CDR1 MNHEY and CDR2 SMNVEV (reference sequence). This CDR3 reads CASSFSGGYGYTF. The DNA for the CDR3 is TGTGCCAGCAGTTTCTCCGGTGGCTATGGCTACACCTTC.

V is TRBV28 and J is TRBJ1-2, with a tentative D call TRBD1 (5 bases). V lost 5 bases and J 4 bases, leaving 20 bases between the germline ends. Per germline, CDR1 MDHEN and CDR2 SYDVKM. CDR3 length equals 16 residues. For the CDR3, the DNA is TGTGCCAGCAGTCCCTCCGGGGGACGGAGGGTCTATGGCTACACCTTC. This encodes CASSPSGGRRVYGYTF.

J is TRBJ2-2 and V is TRBV5-6, with 7 bases fitting TRBD1. This CDR3 contains 16 residues. The V and J ends lost 0 bases and 4 bases, in that order; junction bases with no gene match: 6. Per germline, CDR1 SGHDT and CDR2 YYEEEE. CDR3 nucleotides: TGTGCCAGCAGCTTGGTTAGGGGGCAGGGCACCGGGGAGCTGTTTTTT. Its protein is CASSLVRGQGTGELFF.

J is TRBJ2-7 and V is TRBV4-1; possibly TRBD1 for D (6 bases). CDR3 size: 15 residues. The V end lost 1 base, the J end lost 2 bases, and 12 bases lay between the germline ends. From germline, CDR1 is MGHRA and CDR2 YSYEKL. The CDR3 protein is CASSQVYREAYEQYF. DNA for the CDR3: TGCGCCAGCAGCCAAGTGTACAGGGAAGCCTACGAGCAGTACTTC.

The rearrangement joins TRBV11-3 to TRBJ2-7, with TRBD2 matching 10 bases. The V and J ends lost 1 base and 2 bases, in that order; junction bases with no gene match: 8. The germline CDR1 and CDR2 sequences are SGHNT and YENEEA. CDR3 length equals 17 residues. DNA for the CDR3: TGTGCCAGCAGCTTAGCCTCCTCTAGCGGGGGCACCTACGAGCAGTACTTC. Residues: CASSLASSSGGTYEQYF.

This rearrangement joins TRBV5-1 to TRBJ1-3, with TRBD1 identical over 8 bases. The junction had 10 bases not matched to a gene; V was cut back by 0 bases and J by 5 bases. The germline gives CDR1 SGHRS, CDR2 YFSETQ. The CDR3 contains 17 residues. DNA of the CDR3: TGCGCCAGCAGCTTGGGTTCAGGGGGCGACCTAAGAAACACCATATATTTT. This sequence encodes CASSLGSGGDLRNTIYF.

The gene calls are TRBV7-6 and TRBJ2-7; 7 bases align to TRBD2. V gave up 1 base and J gave up 2 bases; unmatched junction bases: 5. This CDR3 is 15 amino acids long. The germline CDR1 and CDR2 sequences are SGHVS and FNYEAQ. The CDR3 reads CASSLGLAATYEQYF. The CDR3 bases are TGTGCCAGCAGCTTAGGACTAGCAGCAACCTACGAGCAGTACTTC. The full variable domain, in which reference TRBV7-6 and TRBJ2-7 provide the parts outside the CDR3, is GAGVSQSPRYKVTKRGQDVALRCDPISGHVSLYWYRQALGQGPEFLTYFNYEAQQDKSGLPNDRFSAERPEGSISTLTIQRTEQRDSAMYRCASSLGLAATYEQYFGPGTRLTVT.

The chain employs TRBV5-1 and TRBJ1-1; D is perhaps TRBD1 (5 bases). This CDR3 region has 15 residues. Germline CDR1 is SGHRS and CDR2 is YFSETQ. Deletions cut 5 bases from V and 1 base from J, with 15 bases between. The CDR3 nucleotides read TGCGCCAGCAGTATGAGCGGGGGAACGAACACTGAAGCTTTCTTT. Translation: CASSMSGGTNTEAFF. The whole variable domain, remainder taken from reference TRBV5-1 and TRBJ1-1, is KAGVTQTPRYLIKTRGQQVTLSCSPISGHRSVSWYQQTPGQGLQFLFEYFSETQRNKGNFPGRFSGRQFSNSRSEMNVSTLELGDSALYLCASSMSGGTNTEAFFGQGTRLTVV.

This rearrangement joins TRBV5-5 to TRBJ2-2; D may be TRBD2 (6 bases). In germline, CDR1 is SGHKS, CDR2 YYEKEE (reference sequence). This CDR3 has 15 amino acids. V was cut by 2 bases and J by 2 bases, with 10 bases left in between. The CDR3 DNA follows: TGTGCCAGCAGCTTCCCTAGCGTAAACACCGGGGAGCTGTTTTTT. The encoded protein is CASSFPSVNTGELFF.